This entry is about one T cell receptor beta chain. Assay used: immunoSEQ multiplex PCR; TCRdb lists only in-frame clones, some missing. The table includes about 180,000 clones, around nine tenths detected once. This record belongs to a study of control samples from healthy donors and cancer patients. The CDR3 has 14 residues. V lost 6 bases and J lost 5; bases outside the gene matches: 10. Per the germline V gene, CDR1 is SQVTM and CDR2 is ANQGSEA. The specimen sequenced was blood. This TCR was sampled from a man aged 30-40 years in good health. This chain uses TRBV29-1 with TRBJ1-1; 9 bases map to TRBD1. CDR3 in DNA: TGCAGCGTAGGACAGGGGCGGTCGAAGACTGAAGCTTTCTTT. This gives the protein CSVGQGRSKTEAFF.